Sequencing of this T cell receptor beta chain was carried out in a study of shared clonotypes between healthy human individuals (TCRdb year 2020). Context from the whole study: A few men and two women, aged 18 to 49 years, made up the cohort. For each donor, CD4 naive and CD4 memory were each given three plates, CD8 naive was given two plates, and CD8 memory was given one plate. Blood TCR repertoires of five healthy adults were deeply sequenced to estimate repertoire size and the extent of clonotype sharing between individuals. Libraries were prepared and TCR repertoires were sequenced by different laboratories using diverse techniques, in order to increase sequencing depth and limit assay-specific biases. Per donor, leukapheresis produced somewhere between about 0.94 and 9.5 billion PBMCs.

What the study reported, not specific to this receptor: Based on pairwise subsampling, the degree of clonotype sharing among donors was expected to be affected by sequencing depth. Naive subsets generally had larger estimated clonotype richness than memory subsets. Sampling was restricted to blood, and TCR repertoires in tissue are likely to differ from TCR repertoires in blood. Rarefaction of sorted-subset datasets indicated incomplete sequencing despite the large sequencing depth. Sharing across several donors was observed for around 5% of naive CD4, under 4% of naive CD8, 2% to 2.5% of memory CD4, and approximately 0.41% of memory CD8 clonotypes. The genetic and exposure-history diversity represented was limited by the small number of donors. Clonotypes shared by all four sorted-subset donors showed higher generation probabilities than non-shared clonotypes.

Using the deep immunoSEQ assay, multiplex PCR amplified TCR CDR3 regions from genomic DNA. Extracted genomic DNA from each cell subset was distributed evenly across all wells of several immunoSEQ 96-well plates, and each plate was treated as a replicate. Each replicate PCR for sorted subsets received 200 ng genomic DNA, equal to about 30,000 T cell genomes. Purified libraries were quantified with a Qubit 3.0 fluorometer, sized on a Bioanalyzer 2100, and re-quantified with the KAPA Library Quantification kit. Each immunoSEQ 96-well plate was sequenced on its own single-read 150-cycle Illumina NextSeq 550 flow cell. On the authors' methods: Because only junctional sequences without quality scores were contained in the immunoSEQ output, filtering matching that applied to full-length reads could not be performed. Sequences were annotated with PyIR, a Python wrapper for IgBLAST v1.9, and V/J genes and CDR3 were assigned using IMGT germline references. Reads were removed for weak V/J assignments (E-value above 1e-6), missing CDR3, stop codons, out-of-frame junctions, or ambiguous translated residues. A V3J clonotype was defined by an identical inferred V gene, J gene, and CDR3 amino acid sequence. To compute the percentage overlap between repertoires, the number of shared unique clonotypes was divided by the size of the smaller repertoire. Richness of each repertoire was evaluated using RTK rarefaction, the Chao1 estimator, and Recon v2.1 estimates of unobserved clonotypes. OLGA was used to compute generation probabilities for all TCRbeta clonotypes that the gDNA method yielded from four donors. The immuneACCESS repertoire file appears here via TCRdb, limited to in-frame rearrangements. These files lack a portion of the clones; in checked studies, under half of the deficit traces to unresolved V genes, and the cause of the others is not known. V and J calls and clone size are copied from that table; D and trimming were computed from the DNA. The sample includes roughly 300,000 clones, with roughly 87% observed a single time. Jointly, the top ten make up around 16% of the sample.

A remark on this clone: No cognate antigen has been identified for it. No base quality information exists; no much larger clone differs at one position. Distinct nucleotide sequences in the sample also encode this CDR3.

The CDR3 contains 13 residues, cysteine and phenylalanine counted. Here the CDR3 DNA is all that survives: 39 bases in frame from base 1. V drops 0 bases and J drops 0 bases, leaving 3 bases in between. According to the germline V gene (reference sequence), CDR1 reads MNHEY and CDR2 reads SMNVEV. The donors were healthy, HIV-negative adults with no recently reported acute infections or vaccinations. All donors were Caucasian adults living in Nashville, Tennessee, USA. CD8 memory samples consisted of magnetically selected CD45RO+ cells combined with CCR7-negative CD45RA+ effector memory (TemRA) cells. After blood collection by leukapheresis, PBMCs were isolated using Ficoll-Histopaque density gradient centrifugation and then cryopreserved in the vapor phase of liquid nitrogen. Analytical flow cytometry was used to check the purity and quantity of each magnetically sorted T cell population. From each sorted fraction, genomic DNA was isolated and quantified by UV absorbance on a Nanodrop 2000c.

The origin of this receptor is a man aged 18 to 30 in good health. The sample comprised memory CD8+ T cells sorted from blood. The label giving this sample's cell subset or site can be read as: CD45RO+ cells pooled with CCR7-negative TemRA cells. Recombination linked TRBV27 to TRBJ2-7, with the D gene call left open. In nucleotides, the sequence is TGTGCCAGCAGTTTATCAGTCTCCTACGAGCAGTACTTC. This is translated as CASSLSVSYEQYF.